The 10 T cell receptor beta chains reported below all come from one sample, sequenced in a study of T-cell reconstitution after alpha-beta-depleted transplantation in children. The library targeted TCRbeta and was prepared with unique molecular identifiers. TCRdb fed the PCR reads into MiXCR, producing one record per CDR3 protein. The table records about 640,000 distinct CDR3 sequences, approximately 12% of them present only once. The specimen was PBMCs, mostly from graft donor cells, collected 360 days after TCRalphabeta/CD19-depleted stem cell transplant. Receptors were obtained from a male patient aged 10 to 17 who had a stem cell transplant for acute myeloid leukemia, so the T cells may come from the graft donor.

At least ten counts were recorded for this clonotype. This rearrangement joins TRBV7-2 to TRBJ2-3; D unclear. The germline CDR1 and CDR2 sequences are SGHTA and FQGNSA. V was trimmed by 1 base and J by 2 bases, leaving 13 bases between them. This CDR3 contains 16 residues. The CDR3 DNA is TGTGCCAGCAGCTTAGTACGCACCGCAATCACAGATACGCAGTATTTT. Amino acid sequence: CASSLVRTAITDTQYF.

There are a few counts of this clonotype. The chain has TRBV27 and TRBJ2-1; possible D gene TRBD2, 6 bases. CDR3 length: 10 amino acids. Per germline, CDR1 MNHEY and CDR2 SMNVEV (reference sequence). V was clipped by 8 bases and J by 7 bases, with 6 bases between them. CDR3 amino acids: CASAGNEQFF. DNA of the CDR3: TGTGCCAGCGCGGGGAATGAGCAGTTCTTC.

This rearrangement joins TRBV4-3 to TRBJ2-7; tentative D call: TRBD2 (6 bases). Germline V gene lookup returns CDR1 LGHNA and CDR2 YSLEER. CDR3 length equals 16 residues. The V end lost 1 base, the J end lost 3 bases, and 16 bases lay between the germline ends. For the CDR3, the DNA is TGCGCCAGCAGCCAAGGCCCGCGGGGCGGCATCTACGAGCAGTACTTC. As protein: CASSQGPRGGIYEQYF.

The chain has TRBV3-1 and TRBJ1-1; D not resolved. This CDR3 contains 14 residues. V was clipped by 0 bases and J by 1 base, with 6 bases between them. Germline V gene data show CDR1 as LGHDT and CDR2 as YNNKEL (reference sequence). The CDR3 bases are TGTGCCAGCAGCCAAGAAGGGCAGAACACTGAAGCTTTCTTT. Its protein product is CASSQEGQNTEAFF.

This chain links TRBV7-2 with TRBJ2-1; D is unresolved. V lost 2 bases and J lost 4, with 9 bases in between. The length of the CDR3 is 14 residues. The germline V gene encodes CDR1 SGHTA and CDR2 FQGNSA. In DNA form, the CDR3 reads TGTGCCAGCAGCTTACGCAGGCCTTACAATGAGCAGTTCTTC. The encoded protein is CASSLRRPYNEQFF.

The chain recombines TRBV21-1 with TRBJ2-5. TRBV21-1 is annotated as a pseudogene. The CDR3 is 13 amino acids. CDR3: CASSKDRWETQYF. CDR3 in DNA: TGTGCCAGCAGCAAAGACCGGTGGGAGACCCAGTACTTC.

This clonotype has just a few counts. The V call is TRBV20-1, the J call TRBJ2-3; D unclear. The V end lost 4 bases, the J end lost 6 bases, and 14 bases lay between the germline ends. Germline values: CDR1 DFQATT, CDR2 SNEGSKA (reference sequence). This CDR3 has 13 residues. In nucleotides, the CDR3 is TGCAGTGCTATTTATGGCGGAGCGGATACGCAGTATTTT. It encodes CSAIYGGADTQYF.

V usage is TRBV7-2 and J usage is TRBJ1-2, with D unresolved. Germline CDR1 is SGHTA and CDR2 is FQGNSA. Between the trimmed V and J ends, which lost 1 base and 0 bases, there was a span of 12 bases. The CDR3 runs to 16 residues. CDR3: CASSLGTIEANYGYTF. The CDR3 nucleotides are TGTGCCAGCAGCTTAGGTACGATCGAAGCTAACTATGGCTACACCTTC.

CDR3 amino acids: CASSVSGMSPYEQYF. The CDR3 nucleotides read TGTGCCAGCAGCGTTAGCGGGATGAGCCCCTACGAGCAGTACTTC. The chain is built from TRBV11-2 and TRBJ2-7; 8 bases fit TRBD2. Trimming removed 5 bases from V and 2 bases from J; junction bases left unmatched: 8. CDR1 and CDR2 (germline): SGHAT, FQNNGV. The CDR3 loop spans 15 amino acids.

This chain links TRBV20-1 with TRBJ2-2; 8 positions agree with TRBD2. The trim removed 3 bases at V and 2 bases at J, leaving 11 bases unmatched. CDR3 length: 17 amino acids. Germline lookup yields CDR1 DFQATT and CDR2 SNEGSKA (reference sequence). CDR3 region: CSASLLTSGANTGELFF. CDR3 bases: TGCAGTGCTAGCCTCCTTACTAGCGGAGCAAACACCGGGGAGCTGTTTTTT.